One sample yielded the 20 T cell receptor beta chains listed below, sequenced in a study of CD8+CD57+ T cells in acquired aplastic anemia. Profiles of TCR beta VDJ and CDR3 were generated from a genomic DNA template. One entry per CDR3 protein, called by TCRdb with MiXCR from the reads. The sample yields roughly 63,000 distinct CDR3 sequences, roughly half seen once. The source material was sorted CD4+, CD8+, or CD8+CD57+ T cells (not recorded which) from PBMCs. These receptors all come from a human donor in good health, serving as a control.

This clonotype was observed a single time. The gene calls are TRBV29-1 and TRBJ1-1; weak D call: TRBD1 (6 bases). Trimming pared 5 bases from V and 0 bases from J, leaving 16 bases between. The CDR3 length is 15 residues. The germline V gene encodes CDR1 SQVTM and CDR2 ANQGSEA. CDR3 DNA: TGCAGCGTTTTCTCAGTGGGACACGTGAACACTGAAGCTTTCTTT. This translates into CSVFSVGHVNTEAFF.

The chain is built from TRBV9 and TRBJ2-1; D unresolved. The V gene lost 3 bases and the J gene lost 5 bases, with 6 bases spanning the gap. The germline gives CDR1 SGDLS, CDR2 YYNGEE. This CDR3 spans 12 amino acids. The CDR3 DNA sequence: TGTGCCAGCAGCGCCAGTGACAATGAGCAGTTCTTC. Protein sequence: CASSASDNEQFF.

Comments on this clonotype: An end of the junction differs from the germline gene, which may be a read error. The chain recombines TRBV6-2 or TRBV6-3 with TRBJ1-3, with 8 nucleotides matching TRBD1. The germline CDR1 and CDR2 sequences are MNHEY and SVGEGT. This CDR3 is built from 19 residues. The CDR3 DNA reads as TGTGCCAGCAGTTACGTGACGCGACAGGGGCCGAACTCTGGAAACACCATATATTTC. This translates into CASSYVTRQGPNSGNTIYF.

This clonotype was detected ten times or more. The rearrangement links TRBV13 to TRBJ1-3; D not resolved. CDR1 is PRHDT, CDR2 FYEKMQ, per germline (reference sequence). V was trimmed by 3 bases and J by 1 base, leaving 7 bases between them. The CDR3 covers 14 residues. As DNA, the CDR3 is TGTGCCAGCAGCTTGGGAGGGTCTGGAAACACCATATATTTT. This codes for CASSLGGSGNTIYF.

The chain carries TRBV29-1 and TRBJ2-7; 7 positions match TRBD2. The CDR3 runs to 14 residues. The junction had 8 bases not matched to a gene; V was cut back by 6 bases and J by 0 bases. Germline CDR1 is SQVTM and CDR2 is ANQGSEA. In DNA, the CDR3 is TGCAGCGTCGCCGGGACTACCAGCTCCTACGAGCAGTACTTC. Translated, it gives CSVAGTTSSYEQYF.

The chain has TRBV15 and TRBJ1-2, with a possible D match to TRBD1 (5 bases). The CDR3 is made up of 14 amino acids. The germline V gene encodes CDR1 LNHNV and CDR2 YYDKDF (reference sequence). Trimming removed 4 bases from V and 3 bases from J, with 12 bases in between. This chain's CDR3 is CATSNDQGYYGYTF. CDR3 in DNA: TGTGCCACCAGCAATGACCAGGGTTACTATGGCTACACCTTC.

The J gene is TRBJ1-2, the V gene TRBV2; D call uncertain. The germline V and J ends were trimmed by 8 bases and 8 bases, with 12 bases remaining between them. The CDR3 is 11 amino acids. Germline values: CDR1 SNHLY, CDR2 FYNNEI. The CDR3 nucleotides read TGTGCCAGCCGACCACCCGAGGGCTACACCTTC. It codes for CASRPPEGYTF.

CDR3 nucleotide sequence: TGTGCCAGCAGCCCCCAGACGAGAGAATTCGATGAGCAGTTCTTC. Its translation: CASSPQTREFDEQFF. V is TRBV2 and J is TRBJ2-1, with no clear D. Trimming took off 6 bases at V and 8 bases at J, with 20 bases between the two ends. The CDR3 runs to 15 residues. Germline CDR1 reads SNHLY; CDR2 reads FYNNEI.

This clonotype was counted ten times or more. The rearrangement joins TRBV6-6 to TRBJ2-5, with D hard to call. The length of the CDR3 is 15 residues. The germline gives CDR1 MNHNY, CDR2 SVGAGI (reference sequence). The ends were cut back, 4 bases at V and 4 bases at J, with 16 bases in the middle. CDR3 in DNA: TGTGCCAGCAGTTCGACTGACCTGATAGGAGAGACCCAGTACTTC. This sequence encodes CASSSTDLIGETQYF.

This clonotype appeared many times. The chain is built from TRBV11-2 and TRBJ2-1, with unresolved D. Trimming took off 3 bases at V and 9 bases at J, with 6 bases between the two ends. Germline V gene sequence: CDR1 SGHAT, CDR2 FQNNGV. The CDR3 extends over 11 amino acids. The CDR3 loop is CASSLLAEQFF. The CDR3 DNA reads TGTGCCAGCAGCTTGTTGGCTGAGCAGTTCTTC.

The rearrangement links TRBV7-9 to TRBJ2-6, with TRBD1 matching 7 bases. The CDR3 length is 15 residues. The junction had 2 bases not matched to a gene; V was cut back by 5 bases and J by 1 base. Germline V gives CDR1 SEHNR, CDR2 FQNEAQ (reference sequence). CDR3 DNA sequence: TGTGCCAGCAGCAAGGGACAGTCTGGGGCCAACGTCCTGACTTTC. Its protein is CASSKGQSGANVLTF.

The genes are TRBV29-1 and TRBJ1-1, with TRBD1 matching over 8 bases. The CDR3 sequence is 13 residues long. Germline V gives CDR1 SQVTM, CDR2 ANQGSEA. After removal of 4 bases from V and 7 bases from J, the junction contained 8 bases not matched to a gene. As DNA, the CDR3 is TGCAGCGTTGTTACAGGGGGAACTAATGAAGCTTTCTTT. Its translation is CSVVTGGTNEAFF.

This clonotype is classed as medium-sized. The V call is TRBV2, the J call TRBJ1-1, with D possibly matching TRBD1 (6 bases). The germline V and J ends were trimmed by 4 bases and 0 bases, with 12 bases remaining between them. This CDR3 is 15 amino acids long. Looked up from germline, CDR1 is SNHLY and CDR2 is FYNNEI. The CDR3 sequence is CASSASGVVNTEAFF. The CDR3 DNA reads TGTGCCAGCAGTGCATCAGGGGTTGTGAACACTGAAGCTTTCTTT.

V and J are TRBV15 and TRBJ1-1; no clear D. This CDR3 has 15 residues. Trimming shortened V by 0 bases and J by 2 bases, and 10 bases separated the two germline ends. Germline V gives CDR1 LNHNV, CDR2 YYDKDF (reference sequence). The CDR3 here is CATSREILSNTEAFF. DNA for the CDR3: TGTGCCACCAGCAGAGAAATTCTGTCCAACACTGAAGCTTTCTTT.

In this sample, this clonotype is medium-sized. This chain uses TRBV19 with TRBJ2-1; D may be TRBD2 (6 bases). CDR1 is LNHDA and CDR2 is SQIVND in the germline V gene (reference sequence). CDR3 length: 12 residues. V was cut by 3 bases and J by 7 bases, with 7 bases left in between. The CDR3 sequence: CASSIGGNEQFF. CDR3 coding DNA: TGTGCCAGTAGTATCGGAGGGAATGAGCAGTTCTTC.

V is TRBV29-1 and J is TRBJ2-5; 7 bases match TRBD1. This CDR3 contains 16 residues. From germline, CDR1 is SQVTM and CDR2 ANQGSEA. Trimming at V came to 1 base and at J to 1 base, leaving 9 bases not matched to a gene. CDR3 bases: TGCAGCGTTGAAGTTTCCTGGACAGGCGTCCAAGAGACCCAGTACTTC. Protein: CSVEVSWTGVQETQYF.

This chain uses TRBV29-1 with TRBJ2-2; 7 nucleotides line up with TRBD1. Trimming cost V 3 bases and J 1 base; bases outside gene matches: 2. There are 14 residues in the CDR3. Germline assignment: CDR1 SQVTM and CDR2 ANQGSEA. The CDR3 coding sequence is TGCAGCGTTGAGTGGACAGGGAACACCGGGGAGCTGTTTTTT. Its translation is CSVEWTGNTGELFF.

In the case of this clonotype: One junction end does not reproduce the germline sequence, and a read error may be involved. The J gene is TRBJ2-3, the V gene TRBV15, with TRBD1 matching over 7 bases. The V gene's germline CDR1 is LNHNV and CDR2 YYDKDF (reference sequence). The CDR3 is made up of 14 amino acids. The CDR3 DNA reads TGTGCCACCAGCAGGGGACAGAGCATAGATACGCAGTGTTTT. Amino acids: CATSRGQSIDTQCF.

The rearrangement joins TRBV19 to TRBJ1-2; possibly TRBD1 for D (5 bases). The V gene lost 5 bases and the J gene lost 10 bases, with 11 bases spanning the gap. This CDR3 contains 11 residues. In germline, CDR1 is LNHDA, CDR2 SQIVND (reference sequence). The CDR3: CASSHMGDYTF. The DNA for the CDR3 is TGTGCCAGTAGTCATATGGGGGACTACACCTTC. Based on the CDR3 plus reference TRBV19 and TRBJ1-2, the full variable domain is DGGITQSPKYLFRKEGQNVTLSCEQNLNHDAMYWYRQDPGQGLRLIYYSQIVNDFQKGDIAEGYSVSREKKESFPLTVTSAQKNPTAFYLCASSHMGDYTFGSGTRLTVV.

This clonotype has only a few counts. As DNA, the CDR3 is TGCAGTGCTCCGACAGGGGCCTCCTACGAGCAGTACTTC. Translating it yields CSAPTGASYEQYF. V gene TRBV20-1 combines with J gene TRBJ2-7, with 8 nucleotides matching TRBD1. Germline CDR1 reads DFQATT; CDR2 reads SNEGSKA (reference sequence). The CDR3 consists of 13 residues. The ends lost 5 bases at V and 0 bases at J; junction bases unmatched: 3.